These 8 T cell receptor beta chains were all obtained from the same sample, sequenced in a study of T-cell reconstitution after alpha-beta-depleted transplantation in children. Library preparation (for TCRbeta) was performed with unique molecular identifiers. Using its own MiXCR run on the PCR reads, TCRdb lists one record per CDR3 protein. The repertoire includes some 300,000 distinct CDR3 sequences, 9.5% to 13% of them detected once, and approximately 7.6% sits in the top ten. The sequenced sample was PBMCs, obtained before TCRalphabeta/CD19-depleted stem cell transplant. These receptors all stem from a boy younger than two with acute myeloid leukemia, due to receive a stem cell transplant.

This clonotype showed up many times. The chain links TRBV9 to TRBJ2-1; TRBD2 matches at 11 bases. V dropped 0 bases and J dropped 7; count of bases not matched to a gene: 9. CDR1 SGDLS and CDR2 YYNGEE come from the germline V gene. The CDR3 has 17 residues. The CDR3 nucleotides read TGTGCCAGCAGCGTAGCAGGTAGCGGGGGGGCCGGGAATGAGCAGTTCTTC. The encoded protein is CASSVAGSGGAGNEQFF.

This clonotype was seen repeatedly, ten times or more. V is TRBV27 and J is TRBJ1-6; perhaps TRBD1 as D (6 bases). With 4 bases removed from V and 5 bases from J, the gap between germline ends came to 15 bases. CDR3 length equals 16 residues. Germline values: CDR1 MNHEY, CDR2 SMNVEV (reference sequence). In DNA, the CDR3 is TGTGCCAGCAGTTCCTCAGGGGCTTCGAATAATTCACCCCTCCACTTT. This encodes CASSSSGASNNSPLHF.

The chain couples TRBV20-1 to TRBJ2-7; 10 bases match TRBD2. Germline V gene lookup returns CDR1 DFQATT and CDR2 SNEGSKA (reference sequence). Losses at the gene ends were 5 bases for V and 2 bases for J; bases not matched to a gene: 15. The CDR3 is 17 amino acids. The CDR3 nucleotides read TGCAGTGCTTCCTCCCTTGCACTAGCGGGGCCTGCCTACGAGCAGTACTTC. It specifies CSASSLALAGPAYEQYF.

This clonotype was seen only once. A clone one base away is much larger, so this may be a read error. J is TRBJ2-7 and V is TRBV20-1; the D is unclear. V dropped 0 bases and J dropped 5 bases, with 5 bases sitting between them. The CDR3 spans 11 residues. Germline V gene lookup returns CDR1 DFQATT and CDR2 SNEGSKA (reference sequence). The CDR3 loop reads CSARDGHEQYF. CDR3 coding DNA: TGCAGTGCTAGAGATGGCCACGAGCAGTACTTC.

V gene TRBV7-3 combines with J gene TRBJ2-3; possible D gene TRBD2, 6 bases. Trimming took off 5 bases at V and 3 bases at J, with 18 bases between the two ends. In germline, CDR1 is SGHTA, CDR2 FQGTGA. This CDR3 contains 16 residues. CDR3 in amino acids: CASSLGTRGTTDTQYF. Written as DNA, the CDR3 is TGTGCCAGCAGCCTCGGGACCCGCGGGACTACAGATACGCAGTATTTT. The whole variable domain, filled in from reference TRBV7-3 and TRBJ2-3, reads GAGVSQTPSNKVTEKGKYVELRCDPISGHTALYWYRQSLGQGPEFLIYFQGTGAADDSGLPNDRFFAVRPEGSVSTLKIQRTERGDSAVYLCASSLGTRGTTDTQYFGPGTRLTVL.

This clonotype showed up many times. This chain's CDR3 is CASNPRGGSYNEQFF. The CDR3 DNA sequence: TGTGCCAGCAACCCCCGGGGCGGCTCCTACAATGAGCAGTTCTTC. This chain connects TRBV3-1 to TRBJ2-1; either TRBD1 or TRBD2 may supply D (5 bases each). V dropped 7 bases and J dropped 0 bases, with 13 bases sitting between them. Germline V CDR1 and CDR2: LGHDT, YNNKEL (reference sequence). CDR3 length equals 15 residues.

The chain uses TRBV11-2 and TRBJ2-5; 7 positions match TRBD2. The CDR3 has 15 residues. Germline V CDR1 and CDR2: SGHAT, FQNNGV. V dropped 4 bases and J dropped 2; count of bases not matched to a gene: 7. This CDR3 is CASSSRGKVQETQYF. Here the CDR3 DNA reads TGTGCCAGCAGCTCGCGGGGGAAAGTACAAGAGACCCAGTACTTC.

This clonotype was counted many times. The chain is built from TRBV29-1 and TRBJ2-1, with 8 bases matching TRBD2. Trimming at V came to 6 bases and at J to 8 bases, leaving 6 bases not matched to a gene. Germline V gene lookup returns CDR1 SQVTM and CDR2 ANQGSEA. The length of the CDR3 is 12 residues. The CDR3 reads CSVRTSSHEQFF. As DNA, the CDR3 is TGCAGCGTCCGGACTAGCTCTCATGAGCAGTTCTTC.